A selection of T cell receptor beta chains follows, all from one sample in a study of OX40 agonist ivuxolimab in advanced cancers. Assay: immunoSEQ multiplex PCR; the TCRdb copy retains only in-frame clones and omits some. The table includes tens of thousands of clones, 80% to 95% detected once. The sequencing here drew on CD4+ or CD8+ T cells sorted from blood, taken in a trial of the OX40 agonist ivuxolimab. The receptor source for this set is an adult with an advanced solid tumor such as melanoma, head and neck, liver or kidney cancer. CDR3s leave out the opening cysteine and the closing phenylalanine or tryptophan. Clone size is not always given. Where it is, it says once, few, many or a class for expanded clones.

clone_size j_call v_call cdr3_aa
- TRBJ1-3 TRBV29-1 SVQGTDRAGNTIY
- TRBJ1-2 TRBV7-2 ASSLEGSANYGYT
- TRBJ1-5 TRBV4-2 ASSQVSEEQPQH
- TRBJ2-5 TRBV25-1 ASREGGETQY
- TRBJ2-5 TRBV5-1 ASSLGTSGRDQETQY
- TRBJ2-5 TRBV2 ASSSNHGLAGLQETQY
- TRBJ2-5 TRBV5-1 ASSLGPGAKETQY
once TRBJ1-1 TRBV10-3 AIRTDRVGTEAF
- TRBJ2-2 TRBV5-4 ASSPGDYGITGELF
- TRBJ2-4 TRBV2 ASSDAGSLAKNIQY
- TRBJ2-4 TRBV7-2 ASSPLTAKAKNIQY
- TRBJ2-1 TRBV9 ASSRGRSYNEQF
- TRBJ2-7 TRBV30 AWTPGTIYEQY
- TRBJ2-5 TRBV7-9 ASSTGQETQY
- TRBJ1-1 TRBV6-1 ASSEGGLNTEAF
few TRBJ2-3 TRBV4-1 ASSRLWGTDTQY